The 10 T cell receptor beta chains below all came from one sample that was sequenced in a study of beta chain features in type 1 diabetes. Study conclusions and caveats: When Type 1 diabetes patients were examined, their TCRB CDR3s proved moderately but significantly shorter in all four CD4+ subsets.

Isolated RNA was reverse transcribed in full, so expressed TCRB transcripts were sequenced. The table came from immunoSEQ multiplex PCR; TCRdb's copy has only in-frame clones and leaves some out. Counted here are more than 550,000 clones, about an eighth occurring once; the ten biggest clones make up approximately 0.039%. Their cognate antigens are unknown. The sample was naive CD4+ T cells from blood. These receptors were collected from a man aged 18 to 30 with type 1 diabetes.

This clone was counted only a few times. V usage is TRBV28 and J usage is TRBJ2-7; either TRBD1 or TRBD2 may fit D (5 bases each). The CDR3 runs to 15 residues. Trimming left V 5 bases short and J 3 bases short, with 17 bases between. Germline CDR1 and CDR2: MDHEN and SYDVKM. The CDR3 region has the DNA TGTGCCAGCAGTCCTTTAGGGACGTCGGTCTACGAGCAGTACTTC. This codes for CASSPLGTSVYEQYF. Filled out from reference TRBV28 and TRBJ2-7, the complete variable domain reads DVKVTQSSRYLVKRTGEKVFLECVQDMDHENMFWYRQDPGLGLRLIYFSYDVKMKEKGDIPEGYSVSREKKERFSLILESASTNQTSMYLCASSPLGTSVYEQYFGPGTRLTVT.

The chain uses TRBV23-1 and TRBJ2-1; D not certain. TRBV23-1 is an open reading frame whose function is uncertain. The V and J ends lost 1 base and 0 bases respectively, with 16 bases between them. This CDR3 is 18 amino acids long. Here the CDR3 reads CASSQLTPPASSYNEQFF. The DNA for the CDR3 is TGCGCCAGCAGTCAATTAACACCCCCGGCTAGCTCCTACAATGAGCAGTTCTTC.

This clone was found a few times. For the CDR3, the DNA is TGTGCCAGCAGTCGGGACATTCTTCTTGCCGAGCAGTACTTC. As protein: CASSRDILLAEQYF. The chain links TRBV6-6 to TRBJ2-7, with TRBD1 as a possible D gene (6 bases). V lost 5 bases, J lost 6 bases, and 17 bases lay in between. The CDR3 loop spans 14 amino acids. Germline V gene data show CDR1 as MNHNY and CDR2 as SVGAGI (reference sequence).

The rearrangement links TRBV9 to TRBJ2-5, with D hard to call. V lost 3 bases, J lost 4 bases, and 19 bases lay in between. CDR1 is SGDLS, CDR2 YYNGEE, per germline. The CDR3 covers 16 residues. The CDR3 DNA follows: TGTGCCAGCAGCGCCCCCGACCCCGGGCGGCGAGAGACCCAGTACTTC. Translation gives CASSAPDPGRRETQYF. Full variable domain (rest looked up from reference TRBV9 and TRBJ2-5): DSGVTQTPKHLITATGQRVTLRCSPRSGDLSVYWYQQSLDQGLQFLIQYYNGEERAKGNILERFSAQQFPDLHSELNLSSLELGDSALYFCASSAPDPGRRETQYFGPGTRLLVL.

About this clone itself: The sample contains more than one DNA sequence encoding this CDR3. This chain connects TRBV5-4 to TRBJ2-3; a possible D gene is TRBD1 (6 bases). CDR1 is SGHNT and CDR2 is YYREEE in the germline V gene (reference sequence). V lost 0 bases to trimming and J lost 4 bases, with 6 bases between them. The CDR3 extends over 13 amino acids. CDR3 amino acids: CASSLGGPDTQYF. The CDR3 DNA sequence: TGTGCCAGCAGCTTGGGGGGGCCAGATACGCAGTATTTT.

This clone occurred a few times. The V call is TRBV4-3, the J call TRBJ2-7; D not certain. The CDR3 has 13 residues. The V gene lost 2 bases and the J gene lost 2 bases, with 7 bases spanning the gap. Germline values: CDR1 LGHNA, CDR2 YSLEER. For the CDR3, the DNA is TGCGCCAGCAGCCAACTTCGGGCCTACGAGCAGTACTTC. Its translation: CASSQLRAYEQYF.

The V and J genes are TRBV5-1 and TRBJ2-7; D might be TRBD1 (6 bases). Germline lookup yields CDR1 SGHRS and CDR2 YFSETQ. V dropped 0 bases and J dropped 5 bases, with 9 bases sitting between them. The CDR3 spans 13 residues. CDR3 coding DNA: TGCGCCAGCAGCTTGGTCACAGGGAACGAGCAGTACTTC. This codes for CASSLVTGNEQYF.

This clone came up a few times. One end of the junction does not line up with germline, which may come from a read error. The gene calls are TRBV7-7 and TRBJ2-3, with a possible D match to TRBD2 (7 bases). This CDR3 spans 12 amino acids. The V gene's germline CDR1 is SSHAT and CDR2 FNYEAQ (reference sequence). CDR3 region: CASSPGGPTQYF. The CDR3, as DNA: TGTGCTAGCAGCCCGGGGGGCCCCACGCAGTATTTT.

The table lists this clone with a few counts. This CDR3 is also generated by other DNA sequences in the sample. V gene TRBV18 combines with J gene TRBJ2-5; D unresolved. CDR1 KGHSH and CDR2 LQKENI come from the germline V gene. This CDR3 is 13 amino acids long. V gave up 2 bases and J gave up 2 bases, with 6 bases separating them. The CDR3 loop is CASSPGVQETQYF. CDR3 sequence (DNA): TGTGCCAGCTCACCAGGCGTTCAAGAGACCCAGTACTTC.

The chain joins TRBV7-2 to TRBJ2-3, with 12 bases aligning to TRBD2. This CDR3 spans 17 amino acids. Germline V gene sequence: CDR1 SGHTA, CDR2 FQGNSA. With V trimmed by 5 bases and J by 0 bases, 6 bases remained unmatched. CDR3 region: CASSDRLAGASTDTQYF. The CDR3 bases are TGTGCCAGCAGCGATAGACTAGCGGGAGCTAGCACAGATACGCAGTATTTT.